This is a list of T cell receptor beta chains from one sample in a study of somatic mutations in cytotoxic T cells in rheumatoid arthritis. Produced via immunoSEQ multiplex PCR; TCRdb's table is partial and in-frame only. The data show about 19,000 clones, approximately 75% seen once. The sample consisted of CD8+ T cells sorted from blood. The receptors come from an adult with rheumatoid arthritis. Both conserved end residues are trimmed from each CDR3.

ASSQDSDTEAF	TRBV4-3
ASSRAPYEQY	TRBV14
ASSHRGPNTGELF	TRBV5-1
KSRLAIINEQF	TRBV2
ASSLSFGILDTQY	TRBV27
ASSFSGGGSDTQY	TRBV5-1
ASSQVTDSPLH	TRBV14
ASSTSGAFYEQY	TRBV11-2
ASSPPDQRLEQY	TRBV27
ASSETSAGEQF	TRBV25-1
ASSLPQRSNYEQY	TRBV5-1
ASSLAGIGTEAF	TRBV28
ASSGEPGQGHEQY	TRBV2
ASSLSAGASNEQF	TRBV28
ASSLIGLARLDEQF	TRBV7-3
SVEPSRGATQETQY	TRBV29-1
ASSQDRDQAF	TRBV4-1
ASSPMGVETQY	TRBV2
ASSPGTDSYEQY	TRBV5-6
ASSLGRQGAVGYT	TRBV7-8
ASSFSSTGGSEGYT	TRBV7-6
ASSLYRTGEYSNQPQH	TRBV28
ASSLEPDEQF	TRBV5-1
ASSQLFPGGTGEKLF	TRBV4-1
ASSSSQPDRRTNYGYT	TRBV7-9
ASSFRAFVNIQY	TRBV5-5
ASSLSGSGNTIY	TRBV7-2
ASSLANPRGIGEKLF	TRBV5-1
ASRPGLANNEQF	TRBV19
ASSLTSSYEQY	TRBV7-2
ASSETSGGLKTQY	TRBV6-4
ASSPQGWELF	TRBV7-9
ASSLEGASGAQETQY	TRBV5-6
ATCWDRGYEQY	TRBV5-4
ASVLWTGEQETQY	TRBV11-2
ASSLSRDRPSGANVLT	TRBV4-1
ASTAEGVNEQF	TRBV9
ASSLGRDPRGEQF	TRBV7-6
ASMGGGYLREQY	TRBV27
ATAWGNEQF	TRBV7-8